This T cell receptor (beta chain) stems from a study of early T cells in non-severe SARS-CoV-2 infection. TCRdb reprocessed the 5' RACE reads with MiXCR, giving one entry per CDR3 protein. The sample yields roughly 83,000 distinct CDR3 sequences, 12% seen once. Deletions cut 3 bases from V and 6 bases from J, with 9 bases between. The CDR3 runs to 13 residues. The germline CDR1 and CDR2 sequences are LNHDA and SQIVND (reference sequence). This clonotype was seen many times. The chain employs TRBV19 and TRBJ2-1; TRBD1 is a possible D gene (6 bases). The source was whole blood, collected at baseline. The sequence was obtained from an adult who was a healthcare worker with PCR-confirmed SARS-CoV-2 infection or an uninfected control (not recorded which). The CDR3 region is CASSIQGPNEQFF. The CDR3 DNA is TGTGCCAGTAGTATCCAGGGGCCCAATGAGCAGTTCTTC.